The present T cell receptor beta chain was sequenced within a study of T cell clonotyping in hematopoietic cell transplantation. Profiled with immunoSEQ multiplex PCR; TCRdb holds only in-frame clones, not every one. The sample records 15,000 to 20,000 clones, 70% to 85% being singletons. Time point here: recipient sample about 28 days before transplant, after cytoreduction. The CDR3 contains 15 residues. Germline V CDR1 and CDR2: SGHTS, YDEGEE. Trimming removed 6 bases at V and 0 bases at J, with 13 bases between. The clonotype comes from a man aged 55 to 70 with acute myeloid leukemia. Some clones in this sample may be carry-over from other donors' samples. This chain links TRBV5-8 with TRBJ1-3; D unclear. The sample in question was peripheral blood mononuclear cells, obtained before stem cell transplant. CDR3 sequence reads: CASTGGRGSGNTIYF. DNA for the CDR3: TGTGCCAGCACCGGCGGCCGGGGCTCTGGAAACACCATATATTTT.